Listed here are 6 T cell receptor beta chains from one sample, sequenced in a study of blood T cell repertoires in COVID-19. Measured with immunoSEQ multiplex PCR; TCRdb has only the in-frame clones, and not every one. The sample includes over 100,000 clones, around 89% of them seen just once. Specimen: peripheral blood. Receptors were obtained from a middle-aged man with acute or convalescent COVID-19.

This chain links TRBV28 with TRBJ1-5; perhaps TRBD1 as D (5 bases). Germline V lookup: CDR1 MDHEN, CDR2 SYDVKM. Trimming left V 5 bases short and J 6 bases short, with 17 bases between. This CDR3 has 15 amino acids. DNA for the CDR3: TGTGCCAGCAGTGGTCCCTTGAACACAGGTCAGCCCCAGCATTTT. Protein: CASSGPLNTGQPQHF.

The chain combines TRBV28 with TRBJ2-2; possible D gene TRBD2, 6 bases. CDR3 length: 14 amino acids. Germline CDR1 reads MDHEN; CDR2 reads SYDVKM. V lost 11 bases, J lost 13 bases, and 26 bases lay in between. The CDR3 here is CAAQEGGPLMGLFF. For the CDR3, the DNA is TGTGCCGCCCAAGAAGGAGGGCCCTTAATGGGGCTGTTTTTT.

This clone showed up just once. The rearrangement uses TRBV2 and TRBJ1-1; tentative D call: TRBD1 (5 bases). Germline assignment: CDR1 SNHLY and CDR2 FYNNEI. The CDR3 is 12 residues long. The germline V and J ends were trimmed by 5 bases and 7 bases, with 11 bases remaining between them. The CDR3 region is CASSQTEIEAFF. The CDR3 DNA follows: TGTGCCAGCAGTCAGACAGAGATTGAAGCTTTCTTT.

A single count supports this clone. The chain carries TRBV28 and TRBJ1-4, with 7 bases aligning to TRBD1. The CDR3 runs to 16 residues. Germline-derived CDR1 and CDR2 are MDHEN and SYDVKM. Trimming cost V 4 bases and J 4 bases; bases outside gene matches: 9. The CDR3 nucleotides read TGTGCCAGCAGTTCCTACCTCGGGACAGATAATGAAAAACTGTTTTTT. Its protein is CASSSYLGTDNEKLFF. The whole variable domain, remainder taken from reference TRBV28 and TRBJ1-4, is DVKVTQSSRYLVKRTGEKVFLECVQDMDHENMFWYRQDPGLGLRLIYFSYDVKMKEKGDIPEGYSVSREKKERFSLILESASTNQTSMYLCASSSYLGTDNEKLFFGSGTQLSVL.

This chain joins TRBV28 and TRBJ2-1; D may be TRBD1 (5 bases). Trimming left V 1 base short and J 5 bases short, with 9 bases between. From germline, CDR1 is MDHEN and CDR2 SYDVKM. This CDR3 is built from 14 residues. The CDR3 loop is CASSLYGQDNEQFF. Here the CDR3 DNA reads TGTGCCAGCAGTTTATACGGACAAGACAATGAGCAGTTCTTC. The full variable domain, completed using reference TRBV28 and TRBJ2-1, is DVKVTQSSRYLVKRTGEKVFLECVQDMDHENMFWYRQDPGLGLRLIYFSYDVKMKEKGDIPEGYSVSREKKERFSLILESASTNQTSMYLCASSLYGQDNEQFFGPGTRLTVL.

The chain joins TRBV9 to TRBJ2-1, with TRBD2 matching over 8 bases. The CDR3 runs to 13 residues. Germline V gives CDR1 SGDLS, CDR2 YYNGEE. V was clipped by 3 bases and J by 9 bases; unmatched bases: 5. The CDR3 here is CASSAGRDFEQFF. Here the CDR3 DNA reads TGTGCCAGCAGCGCCGGGAGGGATTTTGAGCAGTTCTTC.